The 15 T cell receptor beta chains presented below share a single source sample, sequenced in a study of Graves' ophthalmopathy and Graves' hyperthyroidism. Transcripts of RNA were the source for amplifying TCR beta CDR3 regions. First-round RT-PCR with HTBI primers preceded a second-round multiplex PCR. In TCRdb, the multiplex PCR reads were re-called with MiXCR into one record per CDR3 protein. The repertoire holds 200,000 to 250,000 distinct CDR3 sequences, about 22% seen once, with roughly 45% in the top ten. Material: peripheral blood. These receptors were taken from a woman in her fifties or sixties with Graves' ophthalmopathy.

The chain combines TRBV29-1 with TRBJ2-3; no clear D gene. The germline V gene has CDR1 SQVTM and CDR2 ANQGSEA. The V end was cut by 5 bases, the J end by 2 bases, with 11 bases between. The CDR3 spans 13 residues. The CDR3 here is CSVRGAPTDTQYF. In DNA form, the CDR3 reads TGCAGCGTTCGTGGAGCCCCCACAGATACGCAGTATTTT.

This clonotype was detected a few times. The chain has TRBV24-1 and TRBJ1-2; no clear D. CDR1 is KGHDR and CDR2 is SFDVKD in the germline V gene. V lost 11 bases and J 4 bases, leaving 16 bases between the germline ends. The CDR3 consists of 13 residues. The CDR3 nucleotides read TGTGCCAGCAGCCCGGCCCTCGGCTATGGCTACACCTTC. It encodes CASSPALGYGYTF.

This clonotype was seen a handful of times. The chain links TRBV2 to TRBJ1-1, with no clear D. This CDR3 spans 13 amino acids. V was clipped by 5 bases and J by 0 bases, with 7 bases between them. Germline CDR1 SNHLY, CDR2 FYNNEI. The CDR3 nucleotides are TGTGCCAGCAGTACAGTAATGAACACTGAAGCTTTCTTT. Translating it yields CASSTVMNTEAFF.

This clonotype was picked up many times. The J gene is TRBJ2-7, the V gene TRBV29-1; D might be TRBD2 (5 bases). Germline CDR1 and CDR2: SQVTM and ANQGSEA. V gave up 5 bases and J gave up 2 bases, with 13 bases separating them. This CDR3 comprises 13 residues. As DNA, the CDR3 is TGCAGCGTTAATGAGGCCGGGGCCTACGAGCAGTACTTC. Protein: CSVNEAGAYEQYF.

The rearrangement joins TRBV6-5 to TRBJ2-7; D might be TRBD1 or TRBD2, each matching 6 bases. This CDR3 spans 15 amino acids. Germline CDR1 reads MNHEY; CDR2 reads SVGAGI. Trimming left V 3 bases short and J 3 bases short, with 15 bases between. The CDR3 here is CASSYSGGGVYEQYF. The CDR3 DNA reads as TGTGCCAGCAGTTATTCCGGAGGGGGAGTCTACGAGCAGTACTTC.

This clonotype was detected ten times or more. This chain links TRBV7-2 with TRBJ2-5, with D unclear. The CDR3 has 14 amino acids. The V and J ends lost 5 bases and 1 base respectively, with 11 bases between them. CDR1 and CDR2 (germline): SGHTA, FQGNSA. CDR3 nucleotide sequence: TGTGCCAGCAGCGCTCGAGTGGCCCAAGAGACCCAGTACTTC. Translating gives CASSARVAQETQYF.

This clonotype was recorded at least ten times. This sequence joins TRBV7-2 and TRBJ1-6; a possible D gene is TRBD1 (5 bases). The CDR3 length is 13 residues. V shed 5 bases and J shed 14 bases, with 16 bases lying between them. CDR1 and CDR2 (germline): SGHTA, FQGNSA. As DNA, the CDR3 is TGTGCCAGCAGCGAAGTGCCCCAGGGAGCCCTCCACTTT. It encodes CASSEVPQGALHF.

This clonotype has a count of ten or more. This chain links TRBV6-4 with TRBJ2-2; the D call may be TRBD1 or TRBD2 (5 bases each). The CDR3 length is 17 residues. Germline-derived CDR1 and CDR2 are MRHNA and SNTAGT. The ends were cut back, 5 bases at V and 2 bases at J, with 18 bases in the middle. CDR3 sequence: CASSRRPGRRNTGELFF. In DNA, the CDR3 is TGTGCCAGCAGTCGTCGGCCGGGACGGAGAAACACCGGGGAGCTGTTTTTT.

In its sample, this clonotype was seen many times. The chain employs TRBV30 and TRBJ1-1; TRBD1 matches at 7 bases. The CDR3 length is 15 residues. Germline assignment: CDR1 GTSNPN and CDR2 SVGIG (reference sequence). V shed 4 bases and J 0 bases; nucleotides not matched to a gene: 8. The CDR3 sequence: CAWKEGDRLNTEAFF. The CDR3 region has the DNA TGTGCCTGGAAAGAAGGGGACAGATTGAACACTGAAGCTTTCTTT. Supplemented by reference TRBV30 and TRBJ1-1, the full variable domain reads SQTIHQWPATLVQPVGSPLSLECTVEGTSNPNLYWYRQAAGRGLQLLFYSVGIGQISSEVPQNLSASRPQDRQFILSSKKLLLSDSGFYLCAWKEGDRLNTEAFFGQGTRLTVV.

This clonotype has ten or more counts. The rearrangement joins TRBV7-2 to TRBJ2-7; D call uncertain. Between the trimmed V and J ends, which lost 0 bases and 5 bases, there was a span of 14 bases. Germline V lookup: CDR1 SGHTA, CDR2 FQGNSA. This CDR3 has 15 amino acids. The DNA of the CDR3 is TGTGCCAGCAGCTTAGCTTCTGTGGGGTTTCACGAGCAGTACTTC. It yields the protein CASSLASVGFHEQYF.

This clonotype came up many times. The chain recombines TRBV30 with TRBJ1-2, with 7 nucleotides matching TRBD1. This CDR3 is 13 amino acids long. The germline V gene has CDR1 GTSNPN and CDR2 SVGIG (reference sequence). The J segment lost 4 bases and the V segment lost 4 bases, leaving 6 bases of the junction unmatched. The CDR3 sequence is CAWTLQGPYGYTF. DNA of the CDR3: TGTGCCTGGACCCTACAGGGGCCCTATGGCTACACCTTC. Based on the CDR3 plus reference TRBV30 and TRBJ1-2, the full variable domain is SQTIHQWPATLVQPVGSPLSLECTVEGTSNPNLYWYRQAAGRGLQLLFYSVGIGQISSEVPQNLSASRPQDRQFILSSKKLLLSDSGFYLCAWTLQGPYGYTFGSGTRLTVV.

This clonotype appeared many times. V gene TRBV6-5 combines with J gene TRBJ2-7; D call uncertain. The CDR3 contains 12 residues. The germline CDR1 and CDR2 sequences are MNHEY and SVGAGI. Trimming stripped 4 bases from V and 7 bases from J, with 11 bases between. CDR3 in amino acids: CASSSQVGEQYF. The CDR3 region has the DNA TGTGCCAGCAGTTCCCAGGTTGGAGAGCAGTACTTC.

This clonotype came up many times. A much larger clone differs from this one at a single base, so this may be a read error. This chain uses TRBV20-1 with TRBJ2-5, with 7 bases matching TRBD2. The germline V gene has CDR1 DFQATT and CDR2 SNEGSKA (reference sequence). CDR3 length: 12 amino acids. The CDR3 nucleotides are TGCAGTGCGGAGCGGGACCAAGAGACCCGGTACTTC. Residues: CSAERDQETRYF.

In this sample, this clonotype turned up many times. The gene calls are TRBV10-3 and TRBJ2-7; either TRBD1 or TRBD2 may fit D (5 bases each). The V gene's germline CDR1 is ENHRY and CDR2 SYGVKD. Deletions cut 10 bases from V and 2 bases from J, with 21 bases between. CDR3 length: 15 amino acids. The chain's CDR3 is CATDPRAGSAYEQYF. CDR3 coding DNA: TGTGCCACCGATCCGCGGGCAGGGTCAGCCTACGAGCAGTACTTC.

This clonotype was counted at least ten times. V is TRBV20-1 and J is TRBJ2-7; 12 positions match TRBD2. Per germline, CDR1 DFQATT and CDR2 SNEGSKA (reference sequence). V dropped 2 bases and J dropped 1; count of bases not matched to a gene: 3. The CDR3 covers 15 residues. The CDR3 spells CSARSGLAGSYEQYF. CDR3 sequence (DNA): TGCAGTGCTAGATCTGGACTAGCGGGATCCTACGAGCAGTACTTC.